This T cell receptor gamma chain derives from a study of fetal and pediatric gammadelta thymocytes (dated by TCRdb to about 2022). A note on the overall study: Previously published data and newly generated, unpublished data were combined in the bulk gammadelta thymocyte repertoires, which were used to strengthen a single-cell study of gammadelta thymocyte development. A total of 10 or so subjects, comprising 3 fetal thymus donors and 7 pediatric thymus donors, were covered by the bulk gammadelta thymocyte repertoire set. Bulk TCR repertoire data were added to increase subject numbers and strengthen the CDR3 publicity analysis. Bulk gammadelta thymocyte repertoires combined previously published data (refs 27,28) with unpublished data.

For staining, thymocytes received Zombie NIR viability dye along with antibodies against CD3 (UCHT1), TCRgammadelta (11F2), TCRVgamma9 (IMMU360) and TCRVdelta2 (IMMU389). Bulk TRD and TRG CDR3 repertoires were produced separately from sorted Vgamma9Vdelta2 and nonVgamma9Vdelta2 gammadelta thymocytes taken from human fetal and pediatric thymuses. Pediatric thymus tissue was collected in Belgium from children having cardiac surgery. Pediatric thymus donors in the study were aged between about 1 and 12 years. Thymic cell suspensions from fetal and post-natal thymuses were prepared as previously described. Cells that were CD3+ gammadeltaTCR+ Vgamma9+ Vdelta2+ were sorted as Vgamma9Vdelta2 thymocytes. Cells were sorted on a FACS Aria III cell sorter (BD Biosciences). Sequencing took place on an Illumina MiSeq. The source study handled its data this way. To analyze publicity, the Vgamma9Vdelta2 and nonVgamma9Vdelta2 bulk CDR3 files from each subject were merged so that every subject had one combined repertoire. Using base R and dplyr, CDR3 publicity was scored on a scale from 0 to 19 by checking each amino acid sequence across 9 single-cell datasets and some 10 bulk repertoires. TCRdb called clones afresh from the public reads with CATT; identical DNA rows were later merged. The V and J calls were not made by the authors but by TCRdb's processing. The sample table records 200 to 300 gamma-chain clones; around 1.2% of these occur just once. More than 20% of the sample belongs to the ten largest clones.

This clone is deemed hyperexpanded (1% or more). This receptor's antigen is unknown. No base-level quality is on record; no much larger clone is a single base apart. Other nucleotide sequences from this sample produce the same CDR3. Broad study findings and their caveats: Compared with post-natal repertoires, fetal gammadelta thymocyte repertoires had previously been reported to be enriched for TRDV2, TRGV8 and TRGV9 usage, low N additions and public CDR3s.

CDR3 length: 16 amino acids, cysteine to phenylalanine. Just the 48-base CDR3 DNA is kept, in frame starting at base 1. CDR1 is given as GITISATS and CDR2 as ISYDGTV, both from the germline V gene (reference sequence). The germline V end is reduced by 0 bases and the J end by 7 bases; junction bases left unmatched: 3. The rearrangement combines TRGV9 with TRGJP. The sequence derives from a child who underwent cardiac surgery and was recorded as healthy. Sequencing was carried out using Vgamma9Vdelta2 gamma-delta T cells from the thymus. This specimen's cell subset or site label, per the study, means: sorted CD3+gammadeltaTCR+Vgamma9+Vdelta2+ thymocytes. The CDR3: CALWEVGELGKKIKVF. The DNA sequence is given as TGTGCCTTGTGGGAGGTGGGGGAGTTGGGCAAAAAAATCAAGGTATTT.